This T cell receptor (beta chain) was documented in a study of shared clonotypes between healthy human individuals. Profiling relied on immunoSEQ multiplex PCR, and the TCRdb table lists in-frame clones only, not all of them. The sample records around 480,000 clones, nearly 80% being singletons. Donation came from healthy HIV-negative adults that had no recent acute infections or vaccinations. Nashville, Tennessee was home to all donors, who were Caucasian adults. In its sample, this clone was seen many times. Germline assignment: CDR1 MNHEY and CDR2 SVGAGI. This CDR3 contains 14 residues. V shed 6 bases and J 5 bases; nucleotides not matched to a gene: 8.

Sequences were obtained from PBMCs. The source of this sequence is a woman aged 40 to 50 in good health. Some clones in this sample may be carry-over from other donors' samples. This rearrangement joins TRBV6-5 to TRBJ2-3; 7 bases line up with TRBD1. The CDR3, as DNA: TGTGCCAGCAGATTATCGACAGGGCTAGATACGCAGTATTTT. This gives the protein CASRLSTGLDTQYF.